Following are 16 T cell receptor beta chains from one sample sequenced in a study of cytomegalovirus exposure and HLA in healthy donors. The PCR was carried out with 60 Vbeta primers and 13 Jbeta primers. Using immunoSEQ multiplex PCR, the repertoire was profiled, and TCRdb retains in-frame clones only, with some absent. Among some 140,000 clones listed, over 60% were seen once. Sequencing used PBMCs. The receptors come from a middle-aged man in good health and CMV-seronegative.

The rearrangement uses TRBV30 and TRBJ1-6; D remains ambiguous. The CDR3 contains 16 residues. Germline CDR1 GTSNPN, CDR2 SVGIG (reference sequence). V lost 3 bases and J 0 bases, leaving 12 bases between the germline ends. The DNA for the CDR3 is TGTGCCTGGAGAATAGGTTGGAGCTCCTATAATTCACCCCTCCACTTT. Its translation: CAWRIGWSSYNSPLHF.

The chain carries TRBV12-5 and TRBJ2-5; 16 bases map to TRBD2. After removal of 6 bases from V and 4 bases from J, the junction contained 8 bases not matched to a gene. This CDR3 contains 17 residues. Germline CDR1 reads LGHNT; CDR2 reads FRNRAP. CDR3 coding DNA: TGTGCTAGTGGCCCCGGGACTAGCGGGGGGGCCGGAGAGACCCAGTACTTC. Its protein product is CASGPGTSGGAGETQYF.

The V and J genes are TRBV7-6 and TRBJ2-7; no reliable D call. Trimming pared 0 bases from V and 5 bases from J, leaving 8 bases between. CDR3 length: 13 amino acids. Germline V CDR1 and CDR2: SGHVS, FNYEAQ. The CDR3 spells CASSLAFSNEQYF. CDR3 nucleotides: TGTGCCAGCAGCTTAGCGTTCAGTAACGAGCAGTACTTC. Filled out from reference TRBV7-6 and TRBJ2-7, the complete variable domain reads GAGVSQSPRYKVTKRGQDVALRCDPISGHVSLYWYRQALGQGPEFLTYFNYEAQQDKSGLPNDRFSAERPEGSISTLTIQRTEQRDSAMYRCASSLAFSNEQYFGPGTRLTVT.

This chain joins TRBV5-6 and TRBJ2-7, with D possibly matching TRBD1 (6 bases). The V and J ends lost 4 bases and 4 bases respectively, with 12 bases between them. CDR1 SGHDT and CDR2 YYEEEE come from the germline V gene. The CDR3 totals 13 residues. The DNA of the CDR3 is TGTGCCAGCAGCACCAAACAGGGTTACGAGCAGTACTTC. Protein sequence: CASSTKQGYEQYF.

The chain links TRBV6-1 to TRBJ2-1; 11 nucleotides agree with TRBD2. The CDR3 has 17 amino acids. Unmatched junction bases numbered 9, after V lost 1 base and J lost 7 bases. Germline assignment: CDR1 MNHNS and CDR2 SASEGT. The CDR3 is CASSEGELAGVRNEQFF. CDR3 coding DNA: TGTGCCAGCAGTGAAGGGGAACTAGCGGGAGTTAGGAATGAGCAGTTCTTC.

This clone was observed a handful of times. The chain employs TRBV7-9 and TRBJ1-2; possible D gene TRBD1, 5 bases. CDR1 SEHNR and CDR2 FQNEAQ come from the germline V gene (reference sequence). CDR3 length: 15 amino acids. The V gene lost 3 bases and the J gene lost 6 bases, with 17 bases spanning the gap. The CDR3: CASSFNNQGGHGYTF. As DNA, the CDR3 is TGTGCCAGCAGCTTCAACAATCAGGGTGGGCATGGCTACACCTTC. The variable domain in full, completed from reference TRBV7-9 and TRBJ1-2, reads DTGVSQNPRHKITKRGQNVTFRCDPISEHNRLYWYRQTLGQGPEFLTYFQNEAQLEKSRLLSDRFSAERPKGSFSTLEIQRTEQGDSAMYLCASSFNNQGGHGYTFGSGTRLTVV.

V and J are TRBV7-9 and TRBJ2-5; maybe TRBD1 (6 bases). The germline gives CDR1 SEHNR, CDR2 FQNEAQ (reference sequence). Trimming pared 7 bases from V and 1 base from J, leaving 16 bases between. There are 15 residues in the CDR3. CDR3 DNA sequence: TGTGCCAGCACCCCCCATAGAGGGGGCCAAGAGACCCAGTACTTC. This codes for CASTPHRGGQETQYF.

The rearrangement links TRBV29-1 to TRBJ2-7; perhaps TRBD2 as D (5 bases). Germline loops: CDR1 SQVTM, CDR2 ANQGSEA. V was trimmed by 1 base and J by 3 bases, leaving 10 bases between them. CDR3 size: 13 residues. CDR3 loop: CSVEVTGFYEQYF. The CDR3 nucleotides are TGCAGCGTTGAAGTCACGGGGTTCTACGAGCAGTACTTC.

This clone was found once. V usage is TRBV27 and J usage is TRBJ2-7, with 11 nucleotides matching TRBD2. Germline CDR1 reads MNHEY; CDR2 reads SMNVEV (reference sequence). V was pared by 5 bases and J by 4 bases, with 7 bases of the junction left unmatched. The CDR3 runs 15 residues. The CDR3 sequence is CASSVVAGGQYEQYF. CDR3 DNA: TGTGCCAGCAGTGTCGTAGCGGGGGGGCAATACGAGCAGTACTTC.

The chain recombines TRBV21-1 with TRBJ2-2; the table gives TRBD2 as D, unverified against the DNA. TRBV21-1 is a pseudogene locus. This CDR3 region has 10 residues. In DNA, the CDR3 is TGTGCCAGCCTAACCGGGGAGCTGTTTTTT. As protein: CASLTGELFF.

This rearrangement joins TRBV11-3 to TRBJ2-5; TRBD1 might be the D (6 bases). The V end lost 5 bases, the J end lost 3 bases, and 10 bases lay between the germline ends. Germline CDR1 is SGHNT and CDR2 is YENEEA. The CDR3 runs to 13 residues. CDR3 nucleotide sequence: TGTGCCAGCAGCACCCGGACAGAAGAGACCCAGTACTTC. Its translation is CASSTRTEETQYF.

V gene TRBV7-2 combines with J gene TRBJ2-7; 11 bases line up with TRBD2. V gave up 3 bases and J gave up 6 bases; unmatched junction bases: 4. In germline, CDR1 is SGHTA, CDR2 FQGNSA. CDR3 size: 14 residues. The CDR3 sequence is CASSFLAGGGEQYF. CDR3 DNA: TGTGCCAGCAGCTTCTTAGCGGGAGGGGGCGAGCAGTACTTC. The full variable domain, in which reference TRBV7-2 and TRBJ2-7 provide the parts outside the CDR3, is GAGVSQSPSNKVTEKGKDVELRCDPISGHTALYWYRQSLGQGLEFLIYFQGNSAPDKSGLPSDRFSAERTGGSVSTLTIQRTQQEDSAVYLCASSFLAGGGEQYFGPGTRLTVT.

The chain combines TRBV6-1 with TRBJ2-6; D uncertain. V lost 4 bases and J 0 bases, leaving 7 bases between the germline ends. CDR1 is MNHNS and CDR2 is SASEGT in the germline V gene. This CDR3 has 15 residues. In DNA, the CDR3 is TGTGCCAGCAGTGGGAGTCACTCTGGGGCCAACGTCCTGACTTTC. It encodes CASSGSHSGANVLTF.

The J gene is TRBJ2-7, the V gene TRBV5-5, with unresolved D. V shed 4 bases and J shed 3 bases, with 11 bases lying between them. Germline CDR1 SGHKS, CDR2 YYEKEE (reference sequence). The CDR3 length is 13 residues. The CDR3 is CASSPGALYEQYF. In nucleotides, the CDR3 is TGTGCCAGCAGCCCCGGAGCCCTCTACGAGCAGTACTTC.

The V call is TRBV30, the J call TRBJ2-3; the D is unclear. The CDR3 length is 13 residues. The germline gives CDR1 GTSNPN, CDR2 SVGIG (reference sequence). Trimming pared 3 bases from V and 0 bases from J, leaving 7 bases between. CDR3 in DNA: TGTGCCTGGAGGAGTTGGAGCACAGATACGCAGTATTTT. Residues: CAWRSWSTDTQYF.

This chain joins TRBV28 and TRBJ1-2; TRBD1 matches 8 bases. The germline gives CDR1 MDHEN, CDR2 SYDVKM. The CDR3 is made up of 13 amino acids. V lost 7 bases to trimming and J lost 6 bases; unmatched junction nucleotides: 7. The CDR3, as DNA: TGTGCCAGCATCGCCGGGACAGGAGATGGCTACACCTTC. Translation gives CASIAGTGDGYTF.